The T cell receptor (beta chain) described here comes from a study of blood T cell repertoires in COVID-19. Study summary: PBMCs, B-cell-depleted T cells, or T cells were the source of the cDNA or gDNA that made up the material.

The junction had 23 bases not matched to a gene; V was cut back by 1 base and J by 4 bases. The CDR3 totals 22 residues. Germline V gene sequence: CDR1 KGHSH, CDR2 LQKENI. Original methodology: Reference gene primer amplification yielded estimated nucleated cell counts. TCRdb keeps only in-frame clones here, not all; method: immunoSEQ multiplex PCR. V and J calls and clone size are given by that table; D and trimming were obtained from the DNA. The sample has around 84,000 clones; around 90% are singletons. The chain couples TRBV18 to TRBJ2-7; 12 nucleotides line up with TRBD2. Sequenced material: peripheral blood. The sequence derives from a man in his forties or fifties with active COVID-19. The CDR3 is CASSPLRFDRGSIGTSGYEQYF. For the CDR3, the DNA is TGTGCCAGCTCACCACTAAGGTTCGACAGGGGATCAATTGGGACTAGCGGGTACGAGCAGTACTTC.